This note documents a single TCR beta chain sequence. The antigen is not known. Naive CD4+ cells were CD45RA-selected; the remaining cells were memory. Some clones are missing from TCRdb's copy, which holds only in-frame ones; the method was immunoSEQ multiplex PCR. The sample lists 2 million to 2.5 million clones; around 95% were seen once. The sample comes from a study of shared clonotypes between healthy human individuals. Study-wide results and caveats: The rarefaction results pointed to incomplete sorted-subset sequencing despite large depth.

Trimming cost V 1 base and J 3 bases, with 10 bases left between them. Per the germline V gene, CDR1 is SGHTA and CDR2 is FQGNSA. This CDR3 is 14 amino acids long. Sequencing was performed on naive CD4+ T cells sorted from blood. Sample subset: CD45RA+ positively selected. The chain is built from TRBV7-2 and TRBJ2-7, with D perhaps matching TRBD2 (6 bases). The sequence was obtained from a man younger than 35 in good health. The chain's CDR3 is CASSLVGGDYEQYF. The CDR3 region has the DNA TGTGCCAGCAGCTTAGTGGGGGGAGACTACGAGCAGTACTTC.